The T cell receptor (beta chain) described here comes from a study of blood T cell repertoires in COVID-19. About the study: Both acute and convalescent COVID-19 samples were obtained from the United States, Italy and Spain.

Enrollment of patients from Seattle took place during active infection, with longitudinal follow-up. The germline gives CDR1 MNHEY, CDR2 SVGAGI. With 8 bases clipped from V and 3 bases from J, the junction kept 7 bases outside the gene matches. This CDR3 spans 14 amino acids. Study processing details: Using reference gene primer amplification, nucleated cell counts were estimated. Clones were read by immunoSEQ multiplex PCR, and TCRdb kept only the in-frame ones, dropping some. That table gives V, J and clone size, and the DNA gave D and trimming. There are about 150,000 clones in the sample; approximately 85% occur only once, and 0.63% lies in the top ten.

Material for sequencing was peripheral blood. The chain carries TRBV6-5 and TRBJ2-1; 7 bases match TRBD1. The clonotype originates from a man between 60 and 70 years old with COVID-19, enrolled during active disease. The CDR3: CASVKTGSYNEQFF. The CDR3 DNA follows: TGTGCCAGCGTTAAGACAGGGAGCTACAATGAGCAGTTCTTC.